Included here is one T cell receptor (beta chain) sequence, with context. This record belongs to a study of blood T cell repertoires in COVID-19. Study-wide context: The analysed material was cDNA or gDNA that came from T cells, B-cell-depleted T cells, or PBMCs.

Libraries were prepared by immunoSEQ multiplex PCR; TCRdb keeps only in-frame clonotypes and omits some of them. This table has about 62,000 clones, roughly 89% appearing once. From germline, CDR1 is KGHSH and CDR2 LQKENI. V shed 6 bases and J shed 0 bases, with 23 bases lying between them. The CDR3 extends over 18 amino acids. V gene TRBV18 combines with J gene TRBJ1-1; TRBD1 is a possible D gene (6 bases). This TCR was recovered from a human donor in a cohort sampled during active COVID-19. Sequenced sample: peripheral blood. CDR3 DNA sequence: TGTGCCAGCTCGCCCAGCGGGGGCCTTGCCCGAATGAACACTGAAGCTTTCTTT. This encodes CASSPSGGLARMNTEAFF.